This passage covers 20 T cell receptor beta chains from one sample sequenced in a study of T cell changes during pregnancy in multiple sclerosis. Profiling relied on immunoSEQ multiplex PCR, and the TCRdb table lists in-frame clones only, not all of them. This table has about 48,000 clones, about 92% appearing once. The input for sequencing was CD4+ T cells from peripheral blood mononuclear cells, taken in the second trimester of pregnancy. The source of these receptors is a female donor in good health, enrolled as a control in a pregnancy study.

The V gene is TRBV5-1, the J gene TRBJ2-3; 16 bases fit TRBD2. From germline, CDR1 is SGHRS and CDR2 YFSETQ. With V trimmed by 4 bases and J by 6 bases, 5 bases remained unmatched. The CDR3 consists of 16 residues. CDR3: CASSDGTSGRADTQYF. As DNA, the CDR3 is TGCGCCAGCAGCGACGGGACTAGCGGGAGGGCGGATACGCAGTATTTT.

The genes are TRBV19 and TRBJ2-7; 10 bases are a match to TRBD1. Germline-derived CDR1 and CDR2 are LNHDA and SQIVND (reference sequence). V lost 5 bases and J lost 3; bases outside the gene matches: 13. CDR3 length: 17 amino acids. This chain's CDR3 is CASSFNLRGDRGYEQYF. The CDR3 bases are TGTGCCAGTAGTTTCAACCTCAGGGGGGACAGGGGCTACGAGCAGTACTTC. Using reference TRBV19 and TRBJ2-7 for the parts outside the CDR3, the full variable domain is DGGITQSPKYLFRKEGQNVTLSCEQNLNHDAMYWYRQDPGQGLRLIYYSQIVNDFQKGDIAEGYSVSREKKESFPLTVTSAQKNPTAFYLCASSFNLRGDRGYEQYFGPGTRLTVT.

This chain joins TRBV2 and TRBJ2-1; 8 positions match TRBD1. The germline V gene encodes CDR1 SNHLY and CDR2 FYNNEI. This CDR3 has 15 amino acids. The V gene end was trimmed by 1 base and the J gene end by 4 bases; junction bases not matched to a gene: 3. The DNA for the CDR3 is TGTGCCAGCAGTGAAGGGGGACAGGTTTACAATGAGCAGTTCTTC. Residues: CASSEGGQVYNEQFF.

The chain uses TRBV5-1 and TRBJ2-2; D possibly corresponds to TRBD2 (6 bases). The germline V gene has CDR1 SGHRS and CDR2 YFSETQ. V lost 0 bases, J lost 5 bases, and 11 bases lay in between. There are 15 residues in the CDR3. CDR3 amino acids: CASSLGGMGTGELFF. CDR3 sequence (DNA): TGCGCCAGCAGCTTGGGCGGGATGGGTACCGGGGAGCTGTTTTTT.

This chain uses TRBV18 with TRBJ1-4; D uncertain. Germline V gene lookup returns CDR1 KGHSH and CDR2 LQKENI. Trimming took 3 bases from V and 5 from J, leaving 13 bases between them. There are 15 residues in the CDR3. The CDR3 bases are TGTGCCAGCTCACCGGGAGGCGGGTGGAATGAAAAACTGTTTTTT. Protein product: CASSPGGGWNEKLFF. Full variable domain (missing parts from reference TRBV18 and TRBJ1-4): NAGVMQNPRHLVRRRGQEARLRCSPMKGHSHVYWYRQLPEEGLKFMVYLQKENIIDESGMPKERFSAEFPKEGPSILRIQQVVRGDSAAYFCASSPGGGWNEKLFFGSGTQLSVL.

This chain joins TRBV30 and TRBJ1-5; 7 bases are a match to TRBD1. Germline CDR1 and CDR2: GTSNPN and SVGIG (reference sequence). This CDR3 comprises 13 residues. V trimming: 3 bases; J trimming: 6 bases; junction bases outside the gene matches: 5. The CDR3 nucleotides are TGTGCCTGGAGCACACAGGGGTCTCAGCCCCAGCATTTT. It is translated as CAWSTQGSQPQHF. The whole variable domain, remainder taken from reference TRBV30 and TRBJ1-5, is SQTIHQWPATLVQPVGSPLSLECTVEGTSNPNLYWYRQAAGRGLQLLFYSVGIGQISSEVPQNLSASRPQDRQFILSSKKLLLSDSGFYLCAWSTQGSQPQHFGDGTRLSIL.

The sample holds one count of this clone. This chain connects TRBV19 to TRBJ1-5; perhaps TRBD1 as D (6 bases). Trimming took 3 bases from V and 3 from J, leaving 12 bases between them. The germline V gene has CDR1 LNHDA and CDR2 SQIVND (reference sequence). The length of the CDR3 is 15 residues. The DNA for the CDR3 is TGTGCCAGTAGTATCGGGGGGGCGGCCAATCAGCCCCAGCATTTT. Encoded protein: CASSIGGAANQPQHF.

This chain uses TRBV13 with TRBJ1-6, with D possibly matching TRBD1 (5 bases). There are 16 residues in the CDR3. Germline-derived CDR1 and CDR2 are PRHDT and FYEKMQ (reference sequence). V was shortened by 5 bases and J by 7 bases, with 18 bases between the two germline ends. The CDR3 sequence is CASSHTGKGLNSPLHF. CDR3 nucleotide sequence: TGTGCCAGCAGCCACACGGGTAAGGGGCTAAATTCACCCCTCCACTTT. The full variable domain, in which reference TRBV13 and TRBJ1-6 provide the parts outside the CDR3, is AAGVIQSPRHLIKEKRETATLKCYPIPRHDTVYWYQQGPGQDPQFLISFYEKMQSDKGSIPDRFSAQQFSDYHSELNMSSLELGDSALYFCASSHTGKGLNSPLHFGNGTRLTVT.

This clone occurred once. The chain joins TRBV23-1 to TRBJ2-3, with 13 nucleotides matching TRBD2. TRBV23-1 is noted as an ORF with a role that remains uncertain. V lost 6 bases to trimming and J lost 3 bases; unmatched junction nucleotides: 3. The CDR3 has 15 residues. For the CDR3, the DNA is TGCGCCAGCAGGGGACTAGCGGGACCGACAGATACGCAGTATTTT. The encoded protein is CASRGLAGPTDTQYF.

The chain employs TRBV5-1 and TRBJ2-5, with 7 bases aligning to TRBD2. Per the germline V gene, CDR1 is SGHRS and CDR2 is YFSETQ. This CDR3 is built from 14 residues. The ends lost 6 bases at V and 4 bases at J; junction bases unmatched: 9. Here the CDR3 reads CASTLTGGRETQYF. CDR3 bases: TGCGCCAGCACCTTAACGGGGGGACGAGAGACCCAGTACTTC.

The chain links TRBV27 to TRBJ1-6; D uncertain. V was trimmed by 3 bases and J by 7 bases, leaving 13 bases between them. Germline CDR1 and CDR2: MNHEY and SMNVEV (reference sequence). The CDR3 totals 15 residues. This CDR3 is CASSFLGGDNSPLHF. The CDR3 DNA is TGTGCCAGCAGTTTTCTCGGTGGAGACAATTCACCCCTCCACTTT.

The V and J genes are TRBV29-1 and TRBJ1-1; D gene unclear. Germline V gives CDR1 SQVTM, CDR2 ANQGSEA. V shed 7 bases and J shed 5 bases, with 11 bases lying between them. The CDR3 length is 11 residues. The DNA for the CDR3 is TGCAGCGAGGGAGGGATTACTGAAGCTTTCTTT. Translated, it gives CSEGGITEAFF.

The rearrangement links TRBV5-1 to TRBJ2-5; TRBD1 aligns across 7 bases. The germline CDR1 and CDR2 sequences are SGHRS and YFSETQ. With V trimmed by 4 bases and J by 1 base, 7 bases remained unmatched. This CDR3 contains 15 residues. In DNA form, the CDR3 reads TGCGCCAGCAGCACGGGTACAGGGGTCCAAGAGACCCAGTACTTC. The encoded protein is CASSTGTGVQETQYF.

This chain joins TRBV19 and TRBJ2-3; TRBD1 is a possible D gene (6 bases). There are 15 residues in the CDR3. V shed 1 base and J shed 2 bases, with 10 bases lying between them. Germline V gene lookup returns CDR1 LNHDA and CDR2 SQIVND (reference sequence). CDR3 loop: CASSIVDSSTDTQYF. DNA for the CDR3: TGTGCCAGTAGTATAGTGGACAGTTCCACAGATACGCAGTATTTT. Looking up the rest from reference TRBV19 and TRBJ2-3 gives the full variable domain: DGGITQSPKYLFRKEGQNVTLSCEQNLNHDAMYWYRQDPGQGLRLIYYSQIVNDFQKGDIAEGYSVSREKKESFPLTVTSAQKNPTAFYLCASSIVDSSTDTQYFGPGTRLTVL.

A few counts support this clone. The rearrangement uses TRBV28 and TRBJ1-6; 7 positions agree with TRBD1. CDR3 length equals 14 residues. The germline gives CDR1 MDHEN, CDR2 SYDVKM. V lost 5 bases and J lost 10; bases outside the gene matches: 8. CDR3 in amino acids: CASSPVDRRSPLHF. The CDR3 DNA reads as TGTGCCAGCAGTCCCGTGGACAGGAGGTCACCCCTCCACTTT.

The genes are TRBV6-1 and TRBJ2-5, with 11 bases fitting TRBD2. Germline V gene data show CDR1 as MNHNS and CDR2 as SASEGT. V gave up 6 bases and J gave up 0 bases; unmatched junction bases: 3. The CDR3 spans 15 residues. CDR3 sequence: CASRKLAGDQETQYF. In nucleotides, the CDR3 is TGTGCCAGCAGAAAACTAGCGGGGGACCAAGAGACCCAGTACTTC.

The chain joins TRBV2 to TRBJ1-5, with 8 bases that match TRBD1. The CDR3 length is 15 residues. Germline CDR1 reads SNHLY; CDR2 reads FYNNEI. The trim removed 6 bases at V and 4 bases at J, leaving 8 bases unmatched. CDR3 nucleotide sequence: TGTGCCAGCAGGATCGACAGGGGCCCTAATCAGCCCCAGCATTTT. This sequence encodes CASRIDRGPNQPQHF.

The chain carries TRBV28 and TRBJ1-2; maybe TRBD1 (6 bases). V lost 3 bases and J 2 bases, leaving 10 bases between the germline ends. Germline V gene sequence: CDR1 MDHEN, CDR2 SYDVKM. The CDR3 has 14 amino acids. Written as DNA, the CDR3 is TGTGCCAGCAGTTTGGGACAAACCAACTATGGCTACACCTTC. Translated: CASSLGQTNYGYTF.

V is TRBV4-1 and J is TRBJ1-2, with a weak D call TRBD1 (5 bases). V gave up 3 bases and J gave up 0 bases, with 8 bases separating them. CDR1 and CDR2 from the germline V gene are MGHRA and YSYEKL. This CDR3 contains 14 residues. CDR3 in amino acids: CASSQGTANYGYTF. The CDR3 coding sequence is TGCGCCAGCAGCCAGGGGACTGCTAACTATGGCTACACCTTC.

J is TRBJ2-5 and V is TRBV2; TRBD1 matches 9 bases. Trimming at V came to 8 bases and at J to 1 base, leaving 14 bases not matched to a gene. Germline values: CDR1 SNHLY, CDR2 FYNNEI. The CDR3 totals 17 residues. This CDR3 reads CASSLTPGQGGQETQYF. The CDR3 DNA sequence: TGTGCCAGCTCGCTAACTCCGGGACAGGGAGGCCAAGAGACCCAGTACTTC.